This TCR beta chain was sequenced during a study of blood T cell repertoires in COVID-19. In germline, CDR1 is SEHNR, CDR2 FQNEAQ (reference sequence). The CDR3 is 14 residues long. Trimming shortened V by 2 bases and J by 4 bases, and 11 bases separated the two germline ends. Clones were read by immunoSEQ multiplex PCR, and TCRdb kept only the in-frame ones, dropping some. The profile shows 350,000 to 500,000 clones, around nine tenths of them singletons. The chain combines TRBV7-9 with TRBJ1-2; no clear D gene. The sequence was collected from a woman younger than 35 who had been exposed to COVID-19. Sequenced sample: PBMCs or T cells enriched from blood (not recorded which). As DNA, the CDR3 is TGTGCCAGCAGCTTACGGGGTGTCGGCTATGGCTACACCTTC. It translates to CASSLRGVGYGYTF.